This T cell receptor beta chain originates from a study of CD8+CD57+ T cells in acquired aplastic anemia. The CDR3 consists of 11 residues. V lost 2 bases to trimming and J lost 4 bases, with 3 bases between them. The germline CDR1 and CDR2 sequences are SNHLY and FYNNEI. TCR beta VDJ and CDR3 were profiled, and genomic DNA was the template. TCRdb reprocessed the reads with MiXCR, giving one entry per CDR3 protein. The repertoire consists of 400,000 to 450,000 distinct CDR3 sequences, with under 80% occurring once and the leading ten covering more than 3.5%. The sequence came from a human donor in good health, serving as a control. Sample: sorted CD4+, CD8+, or CD8+CD57+ T cells (not recorded which) from PBMCs. V gene TRBV2 combines with J gene TRBJ2-7, with D uncertain. CDR3 DNA sequence: TGTGCCAGCAGTGAATTGTACGAGCAGTACTTC. It translates to CASSELYEQYF.